This T cell receptor (beta chain) was sequenced during a study of graft-versus-host responses after intestinal transplantation. For the study at large: Recipients got multivisceral, liver-intestinal, or isolated intestinal transplants. All recipients got anti-thymocyte globulin induction, then tacrolimus and steroids for around three years.

Regarding this clone: Its antigen remains unknown.

The table came from immunoSEQ multiplex PCR; TCRdb's copy has only in-frame clones and leaves some out. The table lists approximately 78,000 clones, roughly 84% of them singletons. CDR3 length: 14 residues. The ends lost 8 bases at V and 2 bases at J; junction bases unmatched: 4. The V gene's germline CDR1 is GTSNPN and CDR2 SVGIG (reference sequence). The material was unstimulated CD8+ T cells sorted from spleen or lymph node cells, obtained before transplant. The chain has TRBV30 and TRBJ2-7, with TRBD2 identical over 15 bases. The sequence was obtained from a human donor who was the organ donor for an intestinal transplant. This CDR3 is CAGRTSGGAYEQYF. CDR3 bases: TGTGCCGGCCGGACTAGCGGGGGGGCCTACGAGCAGTACTTC.